The 16 T cell receptor beta chains below all came from one sample that was sequenced in a study of T cells in narcolepsy. Clones were sequenced by immunoSEQ multiplex PCR, and TCRdb holds only the in-frame ones, with some missing. The sample consists of about 30,000 clones, around four fifths of them appearing once. Sequenced sample: CD45RA- memory CD4+ T cells from PBMCs. The receptors were sampled from a human donor with narcolepsy.

This clone was found a few times. This chain uses TRBV28 with TRBJ2-7; TRBD1 matches at 7 bases. The CDR3 covers 13 residues. CDR1 is MDHEN, CDR2 SYDVKM, per germline. With 8 bases clipped from V and 2 bases from J, the junction kept 6 bases outside the gene matches. The CDR3: CASGGQPPYEQYF. In DNA form, the CDR3 reads TGTGCCAGCGGGGGACAGCCCCCCTACGAGCAGTACTTC.

This rearrangement joins TRBV21-1 to TRBJ2-1; the D segment call TRBD1 is taken from the table without a DNA check. TRBV21-1 is a pseudogene segment. CDR3 size: 16 residues. The chain's CDR3 is CASSKVRDTPINEQFF. The CDR3 DNA reads as TGTGCCAGCAGCAAAGTCCGGGACACCCCCATCAATGAGCAGTTCTTC.

This chain joins TRBV6-1 and TRBJ1-5, with D perhaps TRBD1 (5 bases). Germline CDR1 and CDR2: MNHNS and SASEGT. The V gene lost 3 bases and the J gene lost 3 bases, with 6 bases spanning the gap. The CDR3 is 13 residues long. The CDR3 DNA reads as TGTGCCAGCAGTGAGACAGTCAATCAGCCCCAGCATTTT. It encodes CASSETVNQPQHF.

The chain has TRBV5-6 and TRBJ2-7, with TRBD1 as a possible D gene (6 bases). The CDR3 runs to 14 residues. V was pared by 2 bases and J by 3 bases, with 12 bases between. The germline CDR1 and CDR2 sequences are SGHDT and YYEEEE. Here the CDR3 DNA reads TGTGCCAGCAGCTTCGATCTAGGGGGCTACGAGCAGTACTTC. This sequence encodes CASSFDLGGYEQYF.

The chain couples TRBV15 to TRBJ2-7, with D hard to call. The CDR3 is made up of 14 amino acids. Trimming cost V 0 bases and J 6 bases, with 12 bases left between them. Germline CDR1 LNHNV, CDR2 YYDKDF (reference sequence). The CDR3 is CATSRDMVKAEQYF. In nucleotides, the CDR3 is TGTGCCACCAGCAGAGATATGGTGAAGGCCGAGCAGTACTTC. The full variable domain, in which reference TRBV15 and TRBJ2-7 provide the parts outside the CDR3, is DAMVIQNPRYQVTQFGKPVTLSCSQTLNHNVMYWYQQKSSQAPKLLFHYYDKDFNNEADTPDNFQSRRPNTSFCFLDIRSPGLGDTAMYLCATSRDMVKAEQYFGPGTRLTVT.

This rearrangement joins TRBV9 to TRBJ2-7, with 12 bases fitting TRBD1. V shed 2 bases and J 6 bases; nucleotides not matched to a gene: 9. This CDR3 spans 16 amino acids. CDR1 SGDLS and CDR2 YYNGEE come from the germline V gene. CDR3 nucleotides: TGTGCCAGCAGCGTGGCCATGGGACAGGGGGCAGGCGAGCAGTACTTC. Amino acid sequence: CASSVAMGQGAGEQYF. The entire variable domain, with the rest obtained from reference TRBV9 and TRBJ2-7, is as follows: DSGVTQTPKHLITATGQRVTLRCSPRSGDLSVYWYQQSLDQGLQFLIQYYNGEERAKGNILERFSAQQFPDLHSELNLSSLELGDSALYFCASSVAMGQGAGEQYFGPGTRLTVT.

The chain combines TRBV15 with TRBJ2-7; TRBD1 agrees at 10 bases. V dropped 8 bases and J dropped 4; count of bases not matched to a gene: 11. This CDR3 contains 15 residues. The germline V gene encodes CDR1 LNHNV and CDR2 YYDKDF (reference sequence). As DNA, the CDR3 is TGTGCCACCTCCTCCCGGGACAGGGGATTATACGAGCAGTACTTC. It translates to CATSSRDRGLYEQYF.

Only one count was recorded for this clone. The V call is TRBV5-4, the J call TRBJ2-5, with D possibly matching TRBD1 (5 bases). The germline gives CDR1 SGHNT, CDR2 YYREEE (reference sequence). The CDR3 spans 16 residues. V was shortened by 4 bases and J by 1 base, with 17 bases between the two germline ends. The CDR3: CASSKVAGLGQETQYF. The CDR3 DNA is TGTGCCAGCAGCAAGGTGGCAGGGTTGGGCCAAGAGACCCAGTACTTC.

This chain links TRBV7-9 with TRBJ1-2; 7 bases match TRBD1. V was clipped by 5 bases and J by 2 bases; unmatched bases: 11. The CDR3 length is 16 residues. CDR1 SEHNR and CDR2 FQNEAQ come from the germline V gene (reference sequence). The CDR3 sequence is CASSQSLGTVNYGYTF. DNA for the CDR3: TGTGCCAGCAGCCAATCTTTGGGGACAGTCAACTATGGCTACACCTTC. The complete variable domain, with remaining parts taken from reference TRBV7-9 and TRBJ1-2, reads DTGVSQNPRHKITKRGQNVTFRCDPISEHNRLYWYRQTLGQGPEFLTYFQNEAQLEKSRLLSDRFSAERPKGSFSTLEIQRTEQGDSAMYLCASSQSLGTVNYGYTFGSGTRLTVV.

As for this clone: A junction boundary mismatches the germline segment, possibly from a read error. The genes are TRBV7-7 and TRBJ2-1; 7 bases are a match to TRBD2. The length of the CDR3 is 15 residues. Germline V gives CDR1 SSHAT, CDR2 FNYEAQ (reference sequence). Here the CDR3 reads CASSLGGGGHNEQFF. The CDR3 DNA reads TGTGCTAGCAGCTTAGGTGGCGGGGGTCACAATGAGCAGTTCTTC.

This chain joins TRBV11-3 and TRBJ1-2, with TRBD1 matching 9 bases. The germline V gene encodes CDR1 SGHNT and CDR2 YENEEA. The CDR3 has 15 amino acids. Trimming removed 5 bases from V and 8 bases from J; junction bases left unmatched: 12. CDR3 protein: CASSKTGTGIEGYTF. The CDR3 nucleotides are TGTGCCAGCAGCAAAACCGGGACAGGGATTGAGGGCTACACCTTC.

The rearrangement uses TRBV7-2 and TRBJ1-5; D unresolved. This CDR3 contains 12 residues. The V and J ends lost 4 bases and 6 bases respectively, with 7 bases between them. Germline values: CDR1 SGHTA, CDR2 FQGNSA. The CDR3 spells CASSSHAQPQHF. The DNA for the CDR3 is TGTGCCAGCAGCTCCCATGCTCAGCCCCAGCATTTT.

The V call is TRBV19, the J call TRBJ1-1, with D perhaps TRBD1 (5 bases). Germline V gene data show CDR1 as LNHDA and CDR2 as SQIVND (reference sequence). The CDR3 runs 19 residues. The V end was cut by 3 bases, the J end by 4 bases, with 27 bases between. The CDR3 coding sequence is TGTGCCAGTAGTATTGCTCCCGGGTCCAAGGGGTCTAGGGGCACTGAAGCTTTCTTT. Its translation is CASSIAPGSKGSRGTEAFF.

This chain connects TRBV7-9 to TRBJ1-4; D uncertain. V was cut by 5 bases and J by 7 bases, with 14 bases left in between. Per the germline V gene, CDR1 is SEHNR and CDR2 is FQNEAQ (reference sequence). CDR3 size: 14 residues. CDR3 region: CASSPEDRLEKLFF. CDR3 in DNA: TGTGCCAGCAGCCCAGAGGACCGACTTGAAAAACTGTTTTTT.

J is TRBJ1-1 and V is TRBV5-4; D remains ambiguous. V lost 3 bases and J 0 bases, leaving 6 bases between the germline ends. CDR1 is SGHNT and CDR2 is YYREEE in the germline V gene (reference sequence). This CDR3 has 13 amino acids. In nucleotides, the CDR3 is TGTGCCAGCAGCTCCGAAGTGAACACTGAAGCTTTCTTT. This translates into CASSSEVNTEAFF.

This clone turned up a few times. The V gene is TRBV5-1, the J gene TRBJ1-1; TRBD1 agrees at 11 bases. V shed 6 bases and J 2 bases; nucleotides not matched to a gene: 9. Per germline, CDR1 SGHRS and CDR2 YFSETQ. The length of the CDR3 is 16 residues. DNA of the CDR3: TGCGCCAGCACCCCCAGTGGACAGGGGGCTAACACTGAAGCTTTCTTT. It specifies CASTPSGQGANTEAFF.